This entry lists 12 T cell receptor beta chains sequenced from one sample in a study of early T cells in non-severe SARS-CoV-2 infection. Each CDR3 protein gets one entry after TCRdb re-called the 5' RACE reads with MiXCR. The repertoire holds about 70,000 distinct CDR3 sequences, under 15% seen once, with 1.3% in the top ten. The sample consisted of whole blood. The receptors were gathered from an adult who was a healthcare worker with PCR-confirmed SARS-CoV-2 infection or an uninfected control (not recorded which).

J is TRBJ2-7 and V is TRBV6-1, with D perhaps TRBD1 (6 bases). Trimming stripped 5 bases from V and 4 bases from J, with 15 bases between. Germline V gene lookup returns CDR1 MNHNS and CDR2 SASEGT. The CDR3 extends over 14 amino acids. CDR3 coding DNA: TGTGCCAGCAGTTCTGGGGGCATGGGATACGAGCAGTACTTC. Amino acids: CASSSGGMGYEQYF.

In regard to this clonotype: A much larger clone is a single base away; this may be a read error. This chain connects TRBV20-1 to TRBJ2-3, with 8 bases aligning to TRBD2. The CDR3 is 13 amino acids. Germline V CDR1 and CDR2: DFQATT, SNEGSKA (reference sequence). V dropped 4 bases and J dropped 7; count of bases not matched to a gene: 7. The CDR3 protein is CSATGLATNTQYF. In DNA form, the CDR3 reads TGCAGTGCTACCGGACTAGCTACAAATACGCAGTATTTT.

This clonotype came up many times. The V gene is TRBV6-6, the J gene TRBJ2-7; no clear D gene. V gave up 7 bases and J gave up 6 bases, with 19 bases separating them. The CDR3 spans 14 residues. From germline, CDR1 is MNHNY and CDR2 SVGAGI (reference sequence). CDR3 in amino acids: CASTKTKGALEQYF. CDR3 DNA: TGTGCCAGCACCAAGACAAAAGGTGCTCTCGAGCAGTACTTC.

This clonotype was recorded many times. The chain joins TRBV7-9 to TRBJ2-1, with D possibly being TRBD1 (6 bases). The V gene's germline CDR1 is SEHNR and CDR2 FQNEAQ (reference sequence). The CDR3 runs 15 residues. Trimming took 3 bases from V and 8 from J, leaving 17 bases between them. The CDR3 DNA sequence: TGTGCCAGCAGCTTCAGGGGCCCCCATGGGCATGAGCAGTTCTTC. Amino acids: CASSFRGPHGHEQFF.

In this sample, this clonotype turned up a few times. The V call is TRBV11-2, the J call TRBJ1-2; no reliable D call. V was pared by 4 bases and J by 2 bases, with 2 bases between. The CDR3 runs to 11 residues. Germline CDR1 SGHAT, CDR2 FQNNGV. The CDR3 reads CASSSNYGYTF. The CDR3 nucleotides are TGTGCCAGCAGCTCAAACTATGGCTACACCTTC.

This clonotype was counted many times. The V call is TRBV28, the J call TRBJ2-4; tentative D call: TRBD2 (5 bases). The germline CDR1 and CDR2 sequences are MDHEN and SYDVKM. This CDR3 region has 16 residues. Trimming stripped 3 bases from V and 1 base from J, with 13 bases between. Written as DNA, the CDR3 is TGTGCCAGCAGTTTCCCGGGAAAGAAGGCCAAAAACATTCAGTACTTC. Encoded protein: CASSFPGKKAKNIQYF.

This clonotype was found many times. V gene TRBV27 combines with J gene TRBJ2-7, with a weak D call TRBD1 (6 bases). V shed 2 bases and J shed 1 base, with 12 bases lying between them. CDR1 and CDR2 (germline): MNHEY, SMNVEV (reference sequence). This CDR3 contains 15 residues. DNA for the CDR3: TGTGCCAGCAGTTTAACACAGGGAAGGTCCTACGAGCAGTACTTC. This encodes CASSLTQGRSYEQYF.

This clonotype was recorded at least ten times. The chain carries TRBV24-1 and TRBJ2-2; D gene unclear. V gave up 4 bases and J gave up 0 bases, with 8 bases separating them. Germline CDR1 KGHDR, CDR2 SFDVKD. CDR3 size: 15 residues. The CDR3 region is CATSEFLPNTGELFF. In nucleotides, the CDR3 is TGTGCCACCAGTGAATTCCTTCCGAACACCGGGGAGCTGTTTTTT.

This clonotype occurred many times. The V call is TRBV5-1, the J call TRBJ2-2; D is unresolved. The CDR3 has 13 amino acids. Germline V lookup: CDR1 SGHRS, CDR2 YFSETQ. Trimming removed 4 bases at V and 0 bases at J, with 4 bases between. The CDR3 sequence: CASSPANTGELFF. CDR3 bases: TGCGCCAGCAGCCCGGCGAACACCGGGGAGCTGTTTTTT. The variable domain in full, completed from reference TRBV5-1 and TRBJ2-2, reads KAGVTQTPRYLIKTRGQQVTLSCSPISGHRSVSWYQQTPGQGLQFLFEYFSETQRNKGNFPGRFSGRQFSNSRSEMNVSTLELGDSALYLCASSPANTGELFFGEGSRLTVL.

This clonotype was observed at least ten times. V usage is TRBV29-1 and J usage is TRBJ1-1; 7 bases are a match to TRBD1. Looked up from germline, CDR1 is SQVTM and CDR2 is ANQGSEA. The CDR3 has 12 residues. Trimming took 7 bases from V and 6 from J; bases not matched to a gene: 8. CDR3 bases: TGCAGCGGTACCGACAGGGTCGCTGAAGCTTTCTTT. It is translated as CSGTDRVAEAFF.

V is TRBV11-2 and J is TRBJ1-2; TRBD1 might be the D (5 bases). The length of the CDR3 is 12 residues. Trimming pared 5 bases from V and 6 bases from J, leaving 10 bases between. CDR1 and CDR2 from the germline V gene are SGHAT and FQNNGV. The CDR3 loop is CASSEGLNGYTF. DNA of the CDR3: TGTGCCAGCAGCGAGGGACTTAATGGCTACACCTTC.

Turning to this clonotype: At one of its ends the junction is not consistent with the germline gene, which may arise from a read error. The gene calls are TRBV6-5 and TRBJ1-1, with unresolved D. This CDR3 is 13 amino acids long. The V gene's germline CDR1 is MNHEY and CDR2 SVGAGI. CDR3 DNA: TGTGCCAGCAGCCCCGGACGGAACTCTGAAGCTTTCTTT. Protein sequence: CASSPGRNSEAFF.